This T cell receptor beta chain was recovered during a study of T cell responses to AZD1222 COVID-19 vaccine. On this clone itself: Its specificity is unknown.

V was pared by 4 bases and J by 4 bases, with 6 bases of the junction left unmatched. This CDR3 is 14 amino acids long. Germline CDR1 is LGHDT and CDR2 is YNNKEL (reference sequence). Study-wide findings and caveats: Seropositive at baseline were only a handful of AZD1222 recipients.

Clones were read by immunoSEQ multiplex PCR, and TCRdb kept only the in-frame ones, dropping some. The sample shows around 150,000 clones, more than 85% of them seen only once. The source is an adult who received the AZD1222 COVID-19 vaccine. The source was peripheral blood, collected 28 days after the second AZD1222 dose. The V call is TRBV3-1 (or the pseudogene TRBV3-2), the J call TRBJ1-2, with 7 nucleotides matching TRBD1. The CDR3 region is CASSPLGTAYGYTF. Here the CDR3 DNA reads TGTGCCAGCAGCCCCCTAGGGACAGCCTATGGCTACACCTTC.